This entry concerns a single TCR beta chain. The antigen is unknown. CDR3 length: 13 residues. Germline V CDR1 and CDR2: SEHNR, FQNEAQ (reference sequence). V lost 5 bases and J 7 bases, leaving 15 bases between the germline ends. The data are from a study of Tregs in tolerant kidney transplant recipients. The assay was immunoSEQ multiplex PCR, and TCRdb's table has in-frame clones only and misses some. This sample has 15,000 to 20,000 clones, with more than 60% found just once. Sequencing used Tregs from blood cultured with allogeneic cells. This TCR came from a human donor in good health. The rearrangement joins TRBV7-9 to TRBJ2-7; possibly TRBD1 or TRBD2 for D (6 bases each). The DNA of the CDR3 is TGTGCCAGCAGCGCCCAACTAGGGGGGGAGCAGTACTTC. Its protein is CASSAQLGGEQYF.